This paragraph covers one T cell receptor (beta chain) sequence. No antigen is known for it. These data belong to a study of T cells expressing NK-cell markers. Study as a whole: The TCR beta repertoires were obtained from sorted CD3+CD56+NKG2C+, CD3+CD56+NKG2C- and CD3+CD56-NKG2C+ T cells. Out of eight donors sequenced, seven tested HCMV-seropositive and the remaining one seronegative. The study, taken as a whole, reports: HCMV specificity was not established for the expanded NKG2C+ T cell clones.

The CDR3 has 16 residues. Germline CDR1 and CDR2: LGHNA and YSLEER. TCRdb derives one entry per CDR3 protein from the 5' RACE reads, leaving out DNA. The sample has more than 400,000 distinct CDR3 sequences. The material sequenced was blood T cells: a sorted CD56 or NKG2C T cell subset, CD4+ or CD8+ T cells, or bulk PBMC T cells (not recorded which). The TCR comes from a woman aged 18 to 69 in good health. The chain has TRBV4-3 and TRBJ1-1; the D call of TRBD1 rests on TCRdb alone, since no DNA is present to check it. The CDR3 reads CASSQGRDTRGTEAFF.